The clone carrying this T cell receptor (beta chain) was picked up one time. Its antigen is still unknown. Investigators prepared the TCR beta libraries by applying iRepertoire HTBI primers and Arm-PCR of CDR3 regions. MiXCR, applied by TCRdb to the multiplex PCR reads, yields one record per CDR3 protein. Among approximately 540,000 distinct CDR3 sequences listed, 12% were seen once. The sample is drawn from a study of regulatory T cells in long-lasting Graves disease. The CDR3 has 16 amino acids. Germline V gene sequence: CDR1 MGHRA, CDR2 YSYEKL. The germline V and J ends were trimmed by 1 base and 2 bases, with 12 bases remaining between them. Study results and limitations: New patients shared fewer public clonotypes (about 1,000) than persistent patients did (about 2,700). Patients whose Graves' disease persisted exhibited lower TCR diversity than those newly diagnosed. Persistent disease was associated with favored TRBV28 usage and with favored use of TRBJ1-2 and TRBJ2-5.

The time point was: newly diagnosed GD, antithyroid drugs for less than 3 months. PBMC-extracted RNA yielded the TCR library. The data were also submitted as part of a second study, on T cells in Graves' hyperthyroidism and ophthalmopathy. From that study: Researchers defined stable Graves' hyperthyroidism as no ophthalmopathy progression within 18 months.

This sequence originates from a woman in her twenties or thirties with Graves disease. This chain joins TRBV4-1 and TRBJ1-3, with D unresolved. Specimen: peripheral blood mononuclear cells (PBMCs), collected at new diagnosis, from a patient treated with antithyroid drugs. This CDR3 reads CASSQAQAYAGNTIYF. As DNA, the CDR3 is TGCGCCAGCAGCCAAGCGCAGGCTTACGCTGGAAACACCATATATTTT.